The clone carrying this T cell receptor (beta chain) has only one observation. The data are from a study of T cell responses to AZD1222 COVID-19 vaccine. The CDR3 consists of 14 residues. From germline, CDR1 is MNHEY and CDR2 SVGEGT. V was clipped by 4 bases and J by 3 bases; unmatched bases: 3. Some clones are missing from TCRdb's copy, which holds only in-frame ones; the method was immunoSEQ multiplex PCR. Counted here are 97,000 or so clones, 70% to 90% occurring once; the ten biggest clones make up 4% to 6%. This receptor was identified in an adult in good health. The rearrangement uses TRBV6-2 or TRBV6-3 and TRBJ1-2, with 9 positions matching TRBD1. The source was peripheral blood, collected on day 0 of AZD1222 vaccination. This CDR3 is CASSSGTGYYGYTF. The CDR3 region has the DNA TGTGCCAGCAGTTCCGGGACAGGGTACTATGGCTACACCTTC.